These 25 T cell receptor beta chains came from one sample sequenced in a study of identical twins. Via MiXCR, TCRdb re-called the 5' RACE reads, giving one row per CDR3 protein. The table lists fewer than 250,000 distinct CDR3 sequences, 6% to 8% of them singletons, with under 7% in the top ten. These same data were also listed under a study on yellow fever vaccine responses in identical twins.

The specimen sequenced was CD8+ T cells sorted from blood. The source is a woman aged 18-29 years in good health.

This clonotype came up many times. This sequence joins TRBV28 and TRBJ2-7; 11 bases are a match to TRBD2. The CDR3 contains 16 residues. V shed 4 bases, J shed 1 base, and the junction held 6 bases outside the gene matches. Per the germline V gene, CDR1 is MDHEN and CDR2 is SYDVKM. The CDR3 region is CASSSPGTSGSYEQYF. In nucleotides, the CDR3 is TGTGCCAGCAGTTCCCCCGGGACTAGCGGTTCCTACGAGCAGTACTTC.

The V and J genes are TRBV12-3 or TRBV12-4 and TRBJ1-1; D is perhaps TRBD1 (5 bases). The V end lost 6 bases, the J end lost 0 bases, and 11 bases lay between the germline ends. The CDR3 spans 14 residues. The DNA of the CDR3 is TGTGCCAGCAGATCTCGACAGATGAACACTGAAGCTTTCTTT. It specifies CASRSRQMNTEAFF.

The V gene is TRBV13, the J gene TRBJ2-7; tentatively, D is TRBD2 (6 bases). The CDR3 runs to 16 residues. CDR1 and CDR2 (germline): PRHDT, FYEKMQ (reference sequence). The germline V and J ends were trimmed by 5 bases and 3 bases, with 20 bases remaining between them. CDR3 DNA: TGTGCCAGCAGCCCCGTCGGCGGGACCTCGGACTACGAGCAGTACTTC. Encoded protein: CASSPVGGTSDYEQYF.

In DNA, the CDR3 is TGCGCCAGCAGCTCCGGACACGGCAGAGGCACCATATATTTT. This sequence encodes CASSSGHGRGTIYF. The V and J genes are TRBV5-1 and TRBJ1-3; D possibly corresponds to TRBD1 (5 bases). The CDR3 consists of 14 residues. The germline V and J ends were trimmed by 3 bases and 9 bases, with 16 bases remaining between them. The germline V gene encodes CDR1 SGHRS and CDR2 YFSETQ.

This clonotype was counted many times. The chain is built from TRBV28 and TRBJ2-1; TRBD1 agrees at 12 bases. CDR1 and CDR2 from the germline V gene are MDHEN and SYDVKM. There are 14 residues in the CDR3. J gave up 7 bases and V 6 bases, and 4 bases lay outside the gene matches. In DNA, the CDR3 is TGTGCCAGCAGCCGGGACAGGGGGCTAAATGAGCAGTTCTTC. Its protein product is CASSRDRGLNEQFF.

For this clonotype: A much larger clone lies a single base off, so this may be a read error. CDR3: CASSSGLVELFF. The CDR3, as DNA: TGTGCCAGCAGCTCAGGTCTGGTGGAGCTGTTTTTT. The chain is built from TRBV7-9 and TRBJ2-2, with D unclear. Between the trimmed V and J ends, which lost 4 bases and 10 bases, there was a span of 10 bases. The CDR3 runs to 12 residues. Per germline, CDR1 SEHNR and CDR2 FQNEAQ (reference sequence). Based on the CDR3 plus reference TRBV7-9 and TRBJ2-2, the full variable domain is DTGVSQNPRHKITKRGQNVTFRCDPISEHNRLYWYRQTLGQGPEFLTYFQNEAQLEKSRLLSDRFSAERPKGSFSTLEIQRTEQGDSAMYLCASSSGLVELFFGEGSRLTVL.

The chain combines TRBV28 with TRBJ1-1; no clear D gene. CDR3 length equals 13 residues. Germline lookup yields CDR1 MDHEN and CDR2 SYDVKM. The V end lost 7 bases, the J end lost 4 bases, and 13 bases lay between the germline ends. CDR3 region: CASNDPTPTEAFF. For the CDR3, the DNA is TGTGCCAGCAACGATCCCACCCCCACTGAAGCTTTCTTT.

Here the CDR3 reads CASSAAGGPNEQYF. The CDR3 DNA is TGTGCCAGCAGCGCAGCGGGAGGGCCTAACGAGCAGTACTTC. The genes are TRBV9 and TRBJ2-7, with 10 positions matching TRBD2. J gave up 5 bases and V 3 bases, and 5 bases lay outside the gene matches. This CDR3 has 14 amino acids. Germline assignment: CDR1 SGDLS and CDR2 YYNGEE.

The J gene is TRBJ2-1, the V gene TRBV6-1, with 12 bases aligning to TRBD2. The V and J ends lost 6 bases and 6 bases, in that order; junction bases with no gene match: 9. The V gene's germline CDR1 is MNHNS and CDR2 SASEGT. This CDR3 is built from 16 residues. CDR3 sequence (DNA): TGTGCCAGCAGCCGAAGGACTAGCGGGGCAGGCAATGAGCAGTTCTTC. It yields the protein CASSRRTSGAGNEQFF.

This clonotype was detected many times. The chain recombines TRBV6-5 with TRBJ2-2, with 7 positions matching TRBD1. Losses at the gene ends were 2 bases for V and 6 bases for J; bases not matched to a gene: 6. Per germline, CDR1 MNHEY and CDR2 SVGAGI. CDR3 length: 15 amino acids. DNA for the CDR3: TGTGCCAGCAGTTACGCCTCCGGGACAGCCGGGGAGCTGTTTTTT. It codes for CASSYASGTAGELFF.

This clonotype was seen ten or more times. This chain links TRBV12-3 or TRBV12-4 with TRBJ1-4, with D perhaps matching TRBD1 (6 bases). Trimming stripped 3 bases from V and 7 bases from J, with 9 bases between. The CDR3 is made up of 13 amino acids. The DNA of the CDR3 is TGTGCCAGCAGTTTCGGGACACTTGAAAAACTGTTTTTT. Encoded protein: CASSFGTLEKLFF.

This clonotype was seen only a few times. The chain joins TRBV20-1 to TRBJ1-5; TRBD1 matches at 8 bases. V lost 6 bases to trimming and J lost 2 bases; unmatched junction nucleotides: 12. Germline assignment: CDR1 DFQATT and CDR2 SNEGSKA (reference sequence). This CDR3 is built from 16 residues. CDR3 sequence: CSAINRDRGGNQPQHF. CDR3 in DNA: TGCAGTGCAATTAATCGAGACAGGGGTGGCAATCAGCCCCAGCATTTT.

This chain joins TRBV20-1 and TRBJ2-7, with TRBD1 as a possible D gene (6 bases). Germline-derived CDR1 and CDR2 are DFQATT and SNEGSKA (reference sequence). With 6 bases removed from V and 0 bases from J, the gap between germline ends came to 21 bases. The CDR3 has 16 amino acids. For the CDR3, the DNA is TGCAGTGCCACGCCAGTACAGGGTGTATTCTCCTACGAGCAGTACGTC. This codes for CSATPVQGVFSYEQYV.

This clonotype was seen only a few times. The gene calls are TRBV27 and TRBJ1-1; no reliable D call. The CDR3 consists of 16 residues. Germline lookup yields CDR1 MNHEY and CDR2 SMNVEV (reference sequence). Trimming took off 2 bases at V and 4 bases at J, with 17 bases between the two ends. CDR3 loop: CASSLDWPGGFTEAFF. In DNA, the CDR3 is TGTGCCAGCAGTTTAGACTGGCCAGGCGGTTTCACTGAAGCTTTCTTT.

This chain uses TRBV7-8 with TRBJ2-1; the match to TRBD2 covers 11 bases. J gave up 8 bases and V 1 base, and 13 bases lay outside the gene matches. CDR1 and CDR2 (germline): SGHVS, FQNEAQ. The CDR3 runs to 18 residues. The CDR3 reads CASSLVGSGRALGDEQFF. The CDR3 bases are TGTGCCAGCAGCTTAGTGGGTAGCGGGAGGGCCTTAGGTGATGAGCAGTTCTTC.

Worth noting for this clonotype: This may arise from a read error, as a much more abundant clone is one base away. The rearrangement links TRBV7-9 to TRBJ2-5; 9 bases agree with TRBD1. Germline V lookup: CDR1 SEHNR, CDR2 FQNEAQ (reference sequence). The CDR3 loop spans 15 amino acids. CDR3 sequence (DNA): TGTGGCAGCAGCCCCTGGACAGGGGAGGTGGAGACCCAGTACTTC. Translating gives CGSSPWTGEVETQYF.

V and J are TRBV7-9 and TRBJ1-2, with 8 bases that match TRBD1. Germline V CDR1 and CDR2: SEHNR, FQNEAQ (reference sequence). V dropped 4 bases and J dropped 6; count of bases not matched to a gene: 13. The CDR3 covers 16 residues. Here the CDR3 reads CASSSVSDRASHGYTF. Written as DNA, the CDR3 is TGTGCCAGCAGCTCCGTATCGGACAGGGCGTCCCATGGCTACACCTTC.

This clonotype came up a few times. This chain joins TRBV27 and TRBJ2-1; the match to TRBD1 covers 7 bases. The CDR3 runs to 15 residues. The germline V gene has CDR1 MNHEY and CDR2 SMNVEV (reference sequence). J lost 5 bases, V lost 4 bases, and 8 bases had no gene match. The CDR3 DNA reads TGTGCCAGCAGTTCTGACAGGGTCAACGACAATGAGCAGTTCTTC. Its protein is CASSSDRVNDNEQFF.

This rearrangement joins TRBV28 to TRBJ2-1, with 12 positions matching TRBD2. The V gene's germline CDR1 is MDHEN and CDR2 SYDVKM. V lost 6 bases, J lost 15 bases, and 15 bases stayed unmatched. This CDR3 has 15 amino acids. CDR3 in DNA: TGTGCCAGCAGGAGCGGGACTAGCGGGTTCCCGGGGCCGTTCTTC. Its protein is CASRSGTSGFPGPFF.

This clonotype was counted between two and nine times. The chain carries TRBV10-2 and TRBJ1-1; no firm D call. The germline V gene has CDR1 WSHSY and CDR2 SAAADI. V was trimmed by 3 bases and J by 1 base, leaving 9 bases between them. The CDR3 sequence is 14 residues long. The CDR3 is CASSERRGNTEAFF. CDR3 sequence (DNA): TGCGCCAGCAGTGAACGACGGGGGAACACTGAAGCTTTCTTT.

Ten or more counts support this clonotype. This chain links TRBV29-1 with TRBJ2-7, with 7 nucleotides matching TRBD1. The CDR3 totals 12 residues. Per germline, CDR1 SQVTM and CDR2 ANQGSEA. The ends lost 4 bases at V and 3 bases at J; junction bases unmatched: 3. CDR3 in amino acids: CSVGDRYYEQYF. The CDR3 DNA is TGCAGCGTTGGGGACAGATACTACGAGCAGTACTTC.

This clonotype was seen only once. The chain employs TRBV28 and TRBJ2-7, with 9 bases fitting TRBD1. The V and J ends lost 5 bases and 4 bases, in that order; junction bases with no gene match: 15. This CDR3 comprises 17 residues. Germline V CDR1 and CDR2: MDHEN, SYDVKM. Here the CDR3 DNA reads TGTGCCAGCAGTCTCAGTGGGGGACAGGGTACCTCTTACGAGCAGTACGTC. As protein: CASSLSGGQGTSYEQYV.

This clonotype was seen a handful of times. CDR3 nucleotides: TGTGCCACCAGCAGAGATACCCCTAGCGGGCTCACAGATACGCAGTATTTT. Translation: CATSRDTPSGLTDTQYF. This sequence joins TRBV15 and TRBJ2-3; 8 bases are shared with TRBD2. V trimming: 0 bases; J trimming: 2 bases; junction bases outside the gene matches: 7. Germline loops: CDR1 LNHNV, CDR2 YYDKDF (reference sequence). The CDR3 has 17 amino acids. Filled out from reference TRBV15 and TRBJ2-3, the complete variable domain reads DAMVIQNPRYQVTQFGKPVTLSCSQTLNHNVMYWYQQKSSQAPKLLFHYYDKDFNNEADTPDNFQSRRPNTSFCFLDIRSPGLGDTAMYLCATSRDTPSGLTDTQYFGPGTRLTVL.

V and J are TRBV7-7 and TRBJ2-3; D unresolved. V was shortened by 2 bases and J by 1 base, with 10 bases between the two germline ends. Per germline, CDR1 SSHAT and CDR2 FNYEAQ (reference sequence). The CDR3 is made up of 15 amino acids. CDR3 DNA: TGTGCCAGCAGCTTAACCCCGACGGGCACAGATACGCAGTATTTT. It encodes CASSLTPTGTDTQYF.

This clonotype turned up a few times. The rearrangement joins TRBV7-9 to TRBJ2-7; TRBD1 agrees at 8 bases. The trim removed 4 bases at V and 3 bases at J, leaving 8 bases unmatched. This CDR3 contains 15 residues. CDR1 and CDR2 from the germline V gene are SEHNR and FQNEAQ (reference sequence). The CDR3 loop reads CASSSDGTGFYEQYF. Here the CDR3 DNA reads TGTGCCAGCAGCTCCGACGGGACAGGATTCTACGAGCAGTACTTC.